Listed here is a single T cell receptor beta chain. Antigen: not known. This entry belongs to a study of graft-versus-host responses after intestinal transplantation. Study-wide background: Transplants were multivisceral, liver-intestinal, or isolated intestinal. Following induction with anti-thymocyte globulin, all recipients were given tacrolimus and steroids for two to three years. Overall study findings and caveats: Graft-donor T cell macrochimerism in patients accompanied high graft-versus-host to host-versus-graft clonal ratios in allografts. Researchers found GvH clones in recipient marrow, and some showed up first in ileum or blood.

Clones were sequenced by immunoSEQ multiplex PCR, and TCRdb holds only the in-frame ones, with some missing. The sample includes more than 95,000 clones, over 85% seen only once; the top ten take under 1.5%. CDR3 length: 13 residues. Per germline, CDR1 SQVTM and CDR2 ANQGSEA. The V and J ends lost 6 bases and 0 bases respectively, with 9 bases between them. The sample was unstimulated CD8+ T cells sorted from spleen or lymph node cells, taken before intestinal transplant. The gene calls are TRBV29-1 and TRBJ1-3; the D is unclear. The origin of this receptor is a human donor who received an intestinal transplant. The CDR3 loop reads CSVYGDSGNTIYF. DNA for the CDR3: TGCAGCGTATACGGGGACTCTGGAAACACCATATATTTT. The variable domain in full, completed from reference TRBV29-1 and TRBJ1-3, reads SAVISQKPSRDICQRGTSLTIQCQVDSQVTMMFWYRQQPGQSLTLIATANQGSEATYESGFVIDKFPISRPNLTFSTLTVSNMSPEDSSIYLCSVYGDSGNTIYFGEGSWLTVV.